The present T cell receptor beta chain was sequenced within a study of blood T cell dynamics during melanoma immunotherapy. Study-level information: Patients with metastatic melanoma got pembrolizumab or nivolumab-ipilimumab as first-line care.

DNA loading was fixed at 350 ng for all bulk PBMC samples. TCRdb's copy holds only in-frame clones and misses some; the assay was immunoSEQ multiplex PCR. The profile covers about 11,000 clones, with roughly 80% appearing a single time and about a fifth taken by the ten largest. This CDR3 is built from 14 residues. The V and J ends lost 6 bases and 5 bases respectively, with 11 bases between them. Germline assignment: CDR1 MNHNY and CDR2 SVGAGI (reference sequence). Stated time point: week 3, after first cycle of checkpoint inhibitor. Samples come from before therapy and from week 3 after the first blockade cycle. Patients had no prior systemic cancer treatment, immunosuppressants or other active cancers.

The V gene is TRBV6-6, the J gene TRBJ1-6; possible D gene TRBD1, 5 bases. The starting material was blood, obtained from a patient treated with checkpoint blockade. This receptor was obtained from a human donor with melanoma. The CDR3 coding sequence is TGTGCCAGCAGACTCGGGGGGGATAATTCACCCCTCCACTTT. Translated: CASRLGGDNSPLHF.